This T cell receptor (beta chain) was captured in a study of CD8+CD57+ T cells in acquired aplastic anemia. At the level of the study: Sorted CD4+ and CD8+ cells gave a mean 3.2 ug DNA, range roughly 0.18 to 30 ug. Average CD4+ read depth in healthy donors was around 10 million reads.

This clonotype appeared a single time. Its target is not known. Trimming removed 5 bases from V and 0 bases from J, with 18 bases in between. This CDR3 spans 17 amino acids. From germline, CDR1 is SGHRS and CDR2 YFSETQ. General study findings and limits: Patient and control CD8+ Simpson's diversity was not significantly different. Researchers report that fewer than 30 CD8+ CDR3 sequences appeared in both patients and controls.

CDR3 and TCR beta VDJ profiling relied on genomic DNA as the template. One entry per CDR3 protein results from TCRdb running MiXCR on the reads. Of about 190,000 distinct CDR3 sequences listed, less than 70% were seen once; the top ten hold about 17%. This clonotype was obtained from a human donor in good health, serving as a control. J is TRBJ2-1 and V is TRBV5-1; D is possibly TRBD2 (5 bases). Sequenced sample: sorted CD4+, CD8+, or CD8+CD57+ T cells (not recorded which) from PBMCs. The CDR3 DNA sequence: TGCGCCAGCAGTGGAGACGCGGGCACGAGCTCCTACAATGAGCAGTTCTTC. This sequence encodes CASSGDAGTSSYNEQFF.